The clone carrying this TCR beta chain turned up a few times. Its antigen remains unidentified. These data belong to a study of T cells in Graves' hyperthyroidism and ophthalmopathy. Study outcomes and limitations: A 13 V-J model separated ophthalmopathy from stable hyperthyroidism. Progression to ophthalmopathy was predicted a median of 6.5 months early.

Amplified TCR beta CDR3 regions derived from RNA transcripts. First-round RT-PCR of the TCR CDR3 relied on the HTBI primer set. One entry per CDR3 protein, called by TCRdb with MiXCR from the multiplex PCR reads. The table shows 660,000 or so distinct CDR3 sequences, with nearly 45% occurring only once. Germline CDR1 is SNHLY and CDR2 is FYNNEI. With 5 bases removed from V and 6 bases from J, the gap between germline ends came to 13 bases. The CDR3 extends over 14 amino acids. This chain joins TRBV2 and TRBJ2-2; weak D call: TRBD2 (6 bases). Sequencing used peripheral blood or thyroid tissue (not recorded which). The sequence was collected from an adult man with Graves' disease, either hyperthyroidism or ophthalmopathy (not recorded which). DNA of the CDR3: TGTGCCAGCAGTTTAAGACAGCGGGCCGGGGAGCTGTTTTTT. It is translated as CASSLRQRAGELFF.